In its sample, the clone carrying this T cell receptor (beta chain) was seen a few times. This sample stems from a study of blood T cell repertoires in COVID-19. Method: immunoSEQ multiplex PCR; TCRdb's copy keeps in-frame clones and lacks some. The sample has about 59,000 clones, 80% seen once. This TCR was recovered from a man aged 60 to 75 with acute or convalescent COVID-19. Material: peripheral blood.

The CDR3 coding sequence is TGTGCCAGCAGTTTGAGCAACACCATATATTTT. It specifies CASSLSNTIYF. The chain is built from TRBV12-3 or TRBV12-4 and TRBJ1-3; D is unclear. CDR3 size: 11 residues. Trimming pared 3 bases from V and 7 bases from J, leaving 4 bases between.